The rows below give T cell receptor beta chains drawn from one sample of a study of T cell responses to AZD1222 COVID-19 vaccine. TCRdb keeps only in-frame clones here, not all; method: immunoSEQ multiplex PCR. The sample shows roughly 150,000 clones, around 90% of them seen only once. The sample consisted of peripheral blood, taken on day 0 of AZD1222 vaccination. These receptors came from an adult in good health. Each CDR3 is given with its conserved first and last residue. The D gene is left open where the match is weak. The size entry is marked missing in some rows and otherwise reads once, few, many or a size class.

TRBJ1-2 . TRBV5-6 . TGTGCCAGCAGCTTGATTAGGGCCCGCGGCAGCCTCTATGGCTACACCTTC CASSLIRARGSLYGYTF
TRBJ2-5 . TRBV5-4 TRBD2 TGTGCCAGCAGCTTGGGGCTAGCGGGAGCAAAAGAGACCCAGTACTTC CASSLGLAGAKETQYF
TRBJ1-1 . TRBV5-5 . TGTGCCAGCAGCTGGACAGACCAGGGAACTGAAGCTTTCTTT CASSWTDQGTEAFF
TRBJ1-3 . TRBV2 . TGTGCCAGCAGTGTATTAAACACCATATATTTT CASSVLNTIYF
TRBJ1-2 . TRBV5-1 TRBD1 TGCGCCAGCAGCTCCCTGGACAGGGGAGCTAACTATGGCTACACCTTC CASSSLDRGANYGYTF
TRBJ2-7 . TRBV6-5 TRBD1 TGTGCCAGCCCAGGACAGGGAACCTACGAGCAGTACTTC CASPGQGTYEQYF
TRBJ1-2 . TRBV20-1 . TGCAGTGCGGAGGATGGCTACACCTTC CSAEDGYTF
TRBJ1-4 . TRBV7-9 TRBD1 TGTGCCAGCAGCCCCGGACAGGGGGCGCGGGAAAAACTGTTTTTT CASSPGQGAREKLFF
TRBJ1-6 . TRBV10-3 . TGTGCCATCAGTCCGCAGAGAGGGAATTCACCCCTCCACTTT CAISPQRGNSPLHF
TRBJ2-2 . TRBV5-1 . TGCGCCAGCGCTGAAGCCACGAACACCGGGGAGCTGTTTTTT CASAEATNTGELFF
TRBJ2-1 . TRBV6-5 TRBD2 TGTGCCAGCAGTTACGGCGGGAGGGGATACAATGAGCAGTTCTTC CASSYGGRGYNEQFF
TRBJ1-2 . TRBV27 TRBD1 TGTGCCAGCACCTCCCTCCGGACAGGGATATATGGCTACACCTTC CASTSLRTGIYGYTF
TRBJ1-2 . TRBV30 . TGTGCCTGCCCCAGCGTGGGGGATGGCTACACCTTC CACPSVGDGYTF
TRBJ2-2 . TRBV24-1 . TGTGCCACCAGTGACCATGGGGGCGGGGAGCTGTTTTTT CATSDHGGGELFF
TRBJ2-5 once TRBV4-1 TRBD2 TGCGCCAGCAGCCAAGTTCGGGGGGTAGAGACCCAGTACTTC CASSQVRGVETQYF
TRBJ1-2 . TRBV4-1 TRBD1 TGCGCCAGCAGCCAAGGGACAGGGCGCGGCTACACCTTC CASSQGTGRGYTF
TRBJ1-4 . TRBV11-1 TRBD1 TGTGCCAGCAGACGGGACAGGACCCTTAATGAAAAACTGTTTTTT CASRRDRTLNEKLFF
TRBJ2-1 once TRBV29-1 . TGCAGCGTTGGCGGGCAGGGTATGTACAATGAGCAGTTCTTC CSVGGQGMYNEQFF
TRBJ1-2 . TRBV28 TRBD1 TGTGCCAGCAGTTTAGTGGGGGGGGACAGCTACCCGAACTATGGCTACACCTTC CASSLVGGDSYPNYGYTF
TRBJ1-5 . TRBV19 TRBD1 TGTGCCAGTACCGGGACAGGTAAATTCAATCAGCCCCAGCATTTT CASTGTGKFNQPQHF
TRBJ1-6 . TRBV11-2 . TGTGCCAGCAGTTTTCGGGGGGTCTCCTATAATTCACCCCTCCACTTT CASSFRGVSYNSPLHF
TRBJ2-1 . TRBV7-2 TRBD2 TGTGCCAGCAGCAGCCTCCCCGGGACTAGCGGGAGAAATGAGCAGTTCTTC CASSSLPGTSGRNEQFF
TRBJ1-2 . TRBV7-9 . TGTGCCAGCAGCTTAATGGGAGGGGTCGGCTATGGCTACACCTTC CASSLMGGVGYGYTF
TRBJ2-7 . TRBV6-5 TRBD1 TGTGCCAGCAGAACAGGGACAGGAACTACCTACGAGCAGTACTTC CASRTGTGTTYEQYF
TRBJ1-4 once TRBV6-6 . TGTGCCAGCAGACCCCCCGCGGATGAAAAACTGTTTTTT CASRPPADEKLFF
TRBJ1-1 . TRBV4-1 . TGCGCCAGCAGCCAAGATGCAAGGAACACTGAAGCTTTCTTT CASSQDARNTEAFF
TRBJ1-1 . TRBV5-1 . TGCGCCAGCAGCTACGCCCTGACAGCTCCGACTGAAGCTTTCTTT CASSYALTAPTEAFF
TRBJ1-2 . TRBV3-1/TRBV3-2 . TGTGCCAGCAGCCATCCCTTGTCCCGGGGAGACTATGGCTACACCTTC CASSHPLSRGDYGYTF
TRBJ2-1 . TRBV4-1 TRBD2 TGCGCCAGCAGCCAAGAGCAGCGGGGGGGAGGCAATGAGCAGTTCTTC CASSQEQRGGGNEQFF
TRBJ2-2 . TRBV11-2 . TGTGCCAGCAGCTCCAGGGGAGGAACCGGGGAGCTGTTTTTT CASSSRGGTGELFF
TRBJ1-2 few TRBV7-9 . TGTGCCAGCACCCCTATAGGGGCAGGGCCCAACGGCTACACCTTC CASTPIGAGPNGYTF
TRBJ1-2 . TRBV6-5 . TGTGCCAGCAGTTACTCGACCCTGAGGGGCTACACCTTC CASSYSTLRGYTF
TRBJ2-1 . TRBV25-1 . TGTGCCAGCAGTGAAGAGGTGGGAAAGTCCTACAATGAGCAGTTCTTC CASSEEVGKSYNEQFF
TRBJ2-7 . TRBV30 . TGTGCCTGGAGTGAGGATGGGACCCACTACGAGCAGTACTTC CAWSEDGTHYEQYF
TRBJ1-6 . TRBV6-1 . TGTGCCAGCAGTGAAGCAGGCCTTAGCTCCTATAATTCACCCCTCCACTTT CASSEAGLSSYNSPLHF
TRBJ1-5 . TRBV7-2 . TGTGCCAGCAGCTCCAGGGGTTCGCAGCCCCAGCATTTT CASSSRGSQPQHF
TRBJ2-7 . TRBV10-2 . TGCGCCAGCGAAGGCGGCACCTACGAGCAGTACTTC CASEGGTYEQYF
TRBJ1-1 . TRBV7-9 . TGTGCCAGCAGGGCCCAAGGGGGGAAGGACACTGAAGCTTTCTTT CASRAQGGKDTEAFF
TRBJ2-1 . TRBV9 . TGTGCCAGCAGCGAGGGCCATGTCGGCGGGAACACCAATGAGCAGTTCTTC CASSEGHVGGNTNEQFF
TRBJ2-2 . TRBV11-3 . TGTGCCAGCAGCCCCCGACAGAGACTAGACGCCGGGGAGCTGTTTTTT CASSPRQRLDAGELFF
TRBJ1-4 . TRBV6-5 . TGTGCCAGCAGTCCCCAGGGCGCTAATGAAAAACTGTTTTTT CASSPQGANEKLFF
TRBJ1-5 . TRBV5-1 . TGCGCCAGCAGCCCCCCACCCATTGAGGGGACCCTACAGCCCCAGCATTTT CASSPPPIEGTLQPQHF
TRBJ2-1 . TRBV30 . TGTGCCTGGAGTTTCTCGGCCCTAACCTCCTACAATGAGCAGTTCTTC CAWSFSALTSYNEQFF